The clone carrying this TCR beta chain came up a few times. With 1 base clipped from V and 6 bases from J, the junction kept 8 bases outside the gene matches. Germline-derived CDR1 and CDR2 are MNHEY and SVGEGT. CDR3 size: 17 residues. The sample belongs to a study of T-cell reconstitution after alpha-beta-depleted transplantation in children. Library preparation (for TCRbeta) was performed with unique molecular identifiers. TCRdb recomputed calls from the PCR reads with MiXCR, one row per CDR3 protein. The sample carries 500,000 to 600,000 distinct CDR3 sequences, 30% to 35% recorded once. The rearrangement uses TRBV6-2 or TRBV6-3 and TRBJ2-1; 11 nucleotides line up with TRBD2. This receptor was taken from a human donor who donated a stem cell graft to a child with aplastic anemia. The sample in question was PBMCs from the stem cell graft donor, obtained from the stem cell graft. The CDR3 spells CASSYLAGGPLGNEQFF. The CDR3 DNA reads TGTGCCAGCAGTTACTTAGCGGGAGGGCCTCTTGGCAATGAGCAGTTCTTC.